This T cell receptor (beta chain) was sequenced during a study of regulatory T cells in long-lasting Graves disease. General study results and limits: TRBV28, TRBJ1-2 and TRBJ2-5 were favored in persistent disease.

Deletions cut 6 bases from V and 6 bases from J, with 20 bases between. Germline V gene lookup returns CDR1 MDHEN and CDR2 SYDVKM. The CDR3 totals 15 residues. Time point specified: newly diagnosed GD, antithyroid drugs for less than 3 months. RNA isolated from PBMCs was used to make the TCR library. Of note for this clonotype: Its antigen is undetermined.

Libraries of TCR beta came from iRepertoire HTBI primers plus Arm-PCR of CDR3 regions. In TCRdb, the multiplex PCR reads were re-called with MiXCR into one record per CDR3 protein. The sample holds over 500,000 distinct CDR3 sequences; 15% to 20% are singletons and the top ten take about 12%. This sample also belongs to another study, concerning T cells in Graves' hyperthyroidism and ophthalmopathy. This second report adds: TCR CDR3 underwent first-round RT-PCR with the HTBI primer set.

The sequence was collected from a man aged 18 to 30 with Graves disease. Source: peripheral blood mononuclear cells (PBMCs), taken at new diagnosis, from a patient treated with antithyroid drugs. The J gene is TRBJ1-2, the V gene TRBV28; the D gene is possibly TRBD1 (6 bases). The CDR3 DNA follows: TGTGCCAGCAGACCTGCGGGGCCAGGGGCCCATGGCTACACCTTC. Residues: CASRPAGPGAHGYTF.